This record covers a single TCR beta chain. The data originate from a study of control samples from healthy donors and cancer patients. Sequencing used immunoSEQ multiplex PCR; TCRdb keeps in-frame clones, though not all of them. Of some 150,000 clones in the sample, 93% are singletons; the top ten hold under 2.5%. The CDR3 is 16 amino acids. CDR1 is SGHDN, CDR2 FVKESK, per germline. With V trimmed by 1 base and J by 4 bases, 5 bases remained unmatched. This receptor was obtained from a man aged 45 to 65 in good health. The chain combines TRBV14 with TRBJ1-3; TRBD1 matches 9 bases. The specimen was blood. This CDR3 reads CASSQVTGTGGNTIYF. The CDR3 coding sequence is TGTGCCAGCAGCCAAGTAACCGGGACAGGGGGAAACACCATATATTTT.